The 20 T cell receptor beta chains below were found in one sample sequenced in a study of lymphopenia after photon versus proton radiotherapy (dated by TCRdb to between 2018 and 2021). Libraries were prepared through the immunoSEQ multiplex PCR assay. Here the immuneACCESS table is served through TCRdb, limited to in-frame sequences with V and J called. Missing clones are a known gap in these copies; in checked studies unresolved V genes cover under half, and the rest lacks a known reason. This sample lists some 30,000 clones; 87% were detected once. The leading ten clones occupy approximately 50% of the sample. The sample in question was peripheral blood, obtained from a patient treated with proton-based radiotherapy. The receptors here all came from a woman aged 60-75 years with cholangiocarcinoma. Some clones in this sample may be carry-over from other donors' samples.

The chain has TRBV4-2 and TRBJ1-4; D unresolved. With 0 bases removed from V and 14 bases from J, the gap between germline ends came to 10 bases. Germline V gene data show CDR1 as LGHNA and CDR2 as YNFKEQ. This CDR3 has 12 amino acids. CDR3 amino acids: CASSQDRKFLFF. The CDR3 DNA follows: TGTGCCAGCAGCCAAGATCGGAAGTTTCTGTTTTTT.

J is TRBJ1-6 and V is TRBV5-1, with D unresolved. This CDR3 is built from 13 residues. Germline CDR1 SGHRS, CDR2 YFSETQ. Trimming removed 0 bases at V and 5 bases at J, with 3 bases between. Written as DNA, the CDR3 is TGCGCCAGCAGCTTGGCGGATAATTCACCCCTCCACTTT. As protein: CASSLADNSPLHF.

This chain connects TRBV27 to TRBJ2-7, with 8 positions matching TRBD1. In germline, CDR1 is MNHEY, CDR2 SMNVEV (reference sequence). The V and J ends lost 3 bases and 2 bases, in that order; junction bases with no gene match: 6. There are 15 residues in the CDR3. The CDR3 DNA is TGTGCCAGCAGTTTCTTTTGGGACAGGACCTACGAGCAGTACTTC. It yields the protein CASSFFWDRTYEQYF.

As DNA, the CDR3 is TGTGCCATCAGTGGTCAGGGTTCCCGCGAGCAGTACTTC. Translating gives CAISGQGSREQYF. V gene TRBV10-3 combines with J gene TRBJ2-7; D is perhaps TRBD1 (5 bases). Germline CDR1 is ENHRY and CDR2 is SYGVKD. With 4 bases removed from V and 6 bases from J, the gap between germline ends came to 13 bases. The length of the CDR3 is 13 residues.

In this sample, this clone turned up many times. CDR3 in amino acids: CASSYAEGAHEQFF. In DNA form, the CDR3 reads TGTGCCAGCAGTTACGCTGAGGGGGCGCATGAGCAGTTCTTC. The rearrangement uses TRBV2 and TRBJ2-1, with 7 bases lining up with TRBD1. Germline V CDR1 and CDR2: SNHLY, FYNNEI. This CDR3 is 14 amino acids long. The junction had 9 bases not matched to a gene; V was cut back by 5 bases and J by 8 bases.

This chain links TRBV18 with TRBJ2-5; TRBD2 might be the D (5 bases). The CDR3 sequence is 13 residues long. CDR1 KGHSH and CDR2 LQKENI come from the germline V gene. Trimming left V 2 bases short and J 5 bases short, with 9 bases between. CDR3 in amino acids: CASSPGLGETQYF. The CDR3 DNA sequence: TGTGCCAGCTCACCAGGACTGGGGGAGACCCAGTACTTC.

The V and J genes are TRBV10-3 and TRBJ1-2, with no clear D. V was shortened by 5 bases and J by 3 bases, with 10 bases between the two germline ends. This CDR3 comprises 13 residues. Germline lookup yields CDR1 ENHRY and CDR2 SYGVKD. CDR3 sequence: CAISPDGDYGYTF. CDR3 bases: TGTGCCATCAGTCCAGACGGGGACTATGGCTACACCTTC.

V gene TRBV6-4 combines with J gene TRBJ2-3; D gene ambiguous. Trimming stripped 0 bases from V and 1 base from J, with 8 bases between. CDR1 MRHNA and CDR2 SNTAGT come from the germline V gene. CDR3 length equals 15 residues. The CDR3 nucleotides read TGTGCCAGCAGTGACTCGGCCCTCCGCACAGATACGCAGTATTTT. It is translated as CASSDSALRTDTQYF.

This clone counts as medium-sized. The chain couples TRBV6-5 to TRBJ2-7, with D possibly TRBD1 on 6 matching bases. Trimming took off 0 bases at V and 7 bases at J, with 10 bases between the two ends. In germline, CDR1 is MNHEY, CDR2 SVGAGI. The CDR3 sequence is 13 residues long. In DNA form, the CDR3 reads TGTGCCAGCAGTTACTCGACAGGAAGAGAGCAGTACTTC. It is translated as CASSYSTGREQYF.

The rearrangement joins TRBV10-3 to TRBJ2-3; 10 positions agree with TRBD1. The V gene end was trimmed by 10 bases and the J gene end by 2 bases; junction bases not matched to a gene: 6. Germline V gene sequence: CDR1 ENHRY, CDR2 SYGVKD. There are 14 residues in the CDR3. The chain's CDR3 is CATKRQGATDTQYF. DNA of the CDR3: TGTGCCACAAAGAGACAGGGGGCCACAGATACGCAGTATTTT.

V gene TRBV11-3 combines with J gene TRBJ1-1, with a tentative D call TRBD1 (6 bases). CDR1 is SGHNT, CDR2 YENEEA, per germline. The CDR3 spans 15 residues. Trimming shortened V by 3 bases and J by 2 bases, and 13 bases separated the two germline ends. The CDR3 DNA reads TGTGCCAGCAGCTTCGTCAGGGGCGCAAACACTGAAGCTTTCTTT. Residues: CASSFVRGANTEAFF.

This clone appeared a single time. V gene TRBV19 combines with J gene TRBJ2-3; 13 nucleotides match TRBD2. Per germline, CDR1 LNHDA and CDR2 SQIVND (reference sequence). J lost 8 bases, V lost 7 bases, and 9 bases had no gene match. The CDR3 loop spans 15 amino acids. The CDR3 coding sequence is TGTGCCAGTACCCCAGGGACTAGCGGGACCAGTACGCAGTATTTT. Residues: CASTPGTSGTSTQYF.

V and J are TRBV6-5 and TRBJ2-7, with D possibly TRBD1 on 5 matching bases. The V and J ends lost 2 bases and 6 bases respectively, with 14 bases between them. Germline V CDR1 and CDR2: MNHEY, SVGAGI. This CDR3 has 14 amino acids. The CDR3 spells CASSYDGARPEQYF. As DNA, the CDR3 is TGTGCCAGCAGTTACGATGGGGCGCGGCCCGAGCAGTACTTC.

The chain is built from TRBV6-4 and TRBJ2-1, with D possibly matching TRBD1 (6 bases). CDR1 is MRHNA, CDR2 SNTAGT, per germline. V gave up 6 bases and J gave up 5 bases, with 14 bases separating them. This CDR3 comprises 14 residues. The CDR3 region has the DNA TGTGCCAGCAGCCGGACAGCGTTTAACAATGAGCAGTTCTTC. Its protein product is CASSRTAFNNEQFF.

The chain recombines TRBV19 with TRBJ1-5, with 9 bases fitting TRBD1. The CDR3 runs 14 residues. The J segment lost 6 bases and the V segment lost 4 bases, leaving 4 bases of the junction unmatched. Germline assignment: CDR1 LNHDA and CDR2 SQIVND (reference sequence). The CDR3 DNA reads TGTGCCAGTAGTAAACGACAGGGGGTTCAGCCCCAGCATTTT. Translation: CASSKRQGVQPQHF.

The chain joins TRBV18 to TRBJ1-5; 7 bases are a match to TRBD1. V shed 0 bases, J shed 7 bases, and the junction held 6 bases outside the gene matches. This CDR3 contains 15 residues. Germline V gives CDR1 KGHSH, CDR2 LQKENI. CDR3: CASSPPHRGEQPQHF. CDR3 bases: TGTGCCAGCTCACCACCCCACAGGGGAGAGCAGCCCCAGCATTTT.

The V gene is TRBV6-5, the J gene TRBJ1-2; the D gene is possibly TRBD1 (5 bases). Deletions cut 6 bases from V and 4 bases from J, with 18 bases between. This CDR3 contains 15 residues. Per the germline V gene, CDR1 is MNHEY and CDR2 is SVGAGI. CDR3 bases: TGTGCCAGCAGCACGAACACAGGTTATAGCTATGGCTACACCTTC. Amino acids: CASSTNTGYSYGYTF.

The chain is built from TRBV5-1 and TRBJ1-4; TRBD1 might be the D (6 bases). This CDR3 spans 17 amino acids. Deletions cut 0 bases from V and 8 bases from J, with 20 bases between. The germline gives CDR1 SGHRS, CDR2 YFSETQ. CDR3 DNA sequence: TGCGCCAGCAGCTTGGCCAGAGGGCAAGGGGGTGGCGAAAAACTGTTTTTT. It specifies CASSLARGQGGGEKLFF.

The V gene is TRBV19, the J gene TRBJ1-4, with 10 nucleotides matching TRBD1. J was trimmed by 8 bases and V by 1 base; bases with no gene match: 7. CDR1 is LNHDA, CDR2 SQIVND, per germline (reference sequence). This CDR3 spans 16 amino acids. CDR3 region: CASSIVGRDRGEKLFF. Written as DNA, the CDR3 is TGTGCCAGTAGTATAGTCGGTCGGGACAGGGGCGAAAAACTGTTTTTT.

The V call is TRBV9, the J call TRBJ2-3; D is uncertain. With 0 bases removed from V and 2 bases from J, the gap between germline ends came to 13 bases. The CDR3 has 16 amino acids. The germline V gene encodes CDR1 SGDLS and CDR2 YYNGEE. The DNA for the CDR3 is TGTGCCAGCAGCGTAGGAGGCGAAATTTTCACAGATACGCAGTATTTT. Residues: CASSVGGEIFTDTQYF.